One sample yielded the 13 T cell receptor delta chains listed below, sequenced in a study of γδ T cells in repeated Plasmodium falciparum infection. TCRdb redid the clone calls on the multiplex PCR reads with CATT. The repertoire holds 75,000 to 100,000 delta-chain clones, approximately 1.5% seen once, with under 10% in the top ten. Gammadelta T cells were flow-sorted from PBMC into Vgamma9/Vdelta2+ and Vdelta2-negative populations for bulk analysis. Material for sequencing was gamma-delta T cells from blood. The receptors were sampled from a pool of human donors (malaria-infected and uninfected, not separated).

This clone was detected only a few times. TCRdb assigns this DNA the protein of a much larger clone, which departs from its translation at residue 14; this likely reflects a read error, and the protein shown comes from translating the DNA. The DNA for the CDR3 is TGTGCCTGTGGCGTGCTGGGGGCCTACACCGATAAACTCACCTTT. Its translation: CACGVLGAYTDKLTF. The J gene is uncalled and the V gene is TRDV2; TRDD3, as called in the table, went unchecked against the DNA. The germline V gene encodes CDR1 GEAIGNYY and CDR2 EKD. There are 15 residues in the CDR3.

This clone was found a few times. A far larger clone lies a single base away; this is likely a read error. Other DNA sequences in this sample translate to the same CDR3. The rearrangement joins TRDV1 to TRDJ1; 13 bases map to TRDD3. The CDR3 sequence is 21 residues long. CDR1 and CDR2 (germline): TSWWSYY, QGS. CDR3 DNA: TGCGCTCTTGGGGAAGGAAGACGCCGTACTGGGGGATACGGCTACACCGATAAACTCATCTTT. Encoded protein: CALGEGRRRTGGYGYTDKLIF.

This clone was observed a few times. TCRdb assigns this DNA the protein of a much larger clone, which departs from its translation at residue 7; this likely reflects a read error, and the protein shown comes from translating the DNA. The genes are TRDV1 and TRDJ1; weak D call: TRDD2 (6 bases). The J gene, not given by TCRdb, was assigned here from a germline match of the nucleotide sequence. Trimming removed 3 bases from V and 0 bases from J, with 14 bases in between. The CDR3 runs 16 residues. In germline, CDR1 is TSWWSYY, CDR2 QGS. The CDR3 reads CALGDYRLPHTDKLIF. The CDR3 coding sequence is TGTGCTCTTGGGGACTACCGCCTTCCACACACCGATAAACTCATCTTT.

The table lists this clone with a few counts. The TCRdb record carries a much larger clone's protein, which differs from this DNA's translation at residue 22; a read error is the likely cause, and the protein listed here is the DNA translation. This chain joins TRDV1 and TRDJ1, with TRDD3 matching 10 bases. TCRdb is silent on the J gene; assignment here came from matching the DNA to germline. Germline loops: CDR1 TSWWSYY, CDR2 QGS. CDR3 length equals 26 residues. The CDR3 coding sequence is TGTGCTCTTGGGGCCACGCCTTCTTGGCTATCAACTGGGGGATTTCATCGATTTTATCACACCGGTAAACTCATCTTT. It codes for CALGATPSWLSTGGFHRFYHTGKLIF.

Only a few counts were recorded for this clone. TCRdb records a much larger clone's protein for this DNA, with a difference at residue 11 that likely arises from a read error; the protein given is the translation of the DNA. The chain carries TRDV1 and TRDJ1; TRDD2 matches at 9 bases. CDR1 and CDR2 from the germline V gene are TSWWSYY and QGS. J lost 0 bases, V lost 1 base, and 18 bases had no gene match. The CDR3 has 21 residues. The CDR3 DNA reads as TGTGCTCTTGGGGAACGGCCCTTCCTACAATGCTGGGGGGATTACACCGATAAACTCATCTTT. It encodes CALGERPFLQCWGDYTDKLIF.

This clone was seen a few times. The protein TCRdb gives is from a much larger clone and does not agree with this DNA's translation at residue 13, likely a read error; the protein shown here comes from the DNA. The rearrangement joins TRDV1 to TRDJ1; perhaps D is TRDD2 or TRDD3 (6 bases each). TCRdb carries no J gene annotation; the J gene was assigned here by matching the DNA with germline. The germline V and J ends were trimmed by 0 bases and 6 bases, with 32 bases remaining between them. CDR3 length: 21 residues. Per germline, CDR1 TSWWSYY and CDR2 QGS. CDR3 in amino acids: CALGELLLRGSGDLSPHKLIF. The CDR3 DNA is TGTGCTCTTGGGGAACTACTCCTACGTGGCTCTGGGGACCTCTCCCCCCATAAACTCATCTTT.

As regards this clone: TCRdb records a much larger clone's protein for this DNA, with a difference at residue 7 that likely arises from a read error; the protein given is the translation of the DNA. The chain couples TRDV1 to TRDJ1; 7 nucleotides line up with TRDD3. TCRdb carries no J gene annotation; the J gene was assigned here by matching the DNA with germline. This CDR3 contains 16 residues. With V trimmed by 2 bases and J by 5 bases, 11 bases remained unmatched. Germline V gene data show CDR1 as TSWWSYY and CDR2 as QGS. CDR3 coding DNA: TGTGCTCTTGGGGAAATCCTTCGTTTACTGGGGGATAAACTCATCTTT. Amino acid sequence: CALGEILRLLGDKLIF.

A note on this clone: A far larger clone is one nucleotide away, so this likely arose from a read error. The sample carries other DNA sequences with the same CDR3. The CDR3 sequence is CACDTVLGTAVLTDWDTRQMFF. CDR3 nucleotide sequence: TGTGCCTGCGACACTGTACTGGGAACTGCGGTGTTGACGGACTGGGACACCCGACAGATGTTTTTC. The chain employs TRDV2 and TRDJ3; weak D call: TRDD3 (6 bases). TCRdb gives no J gene; it was assigned here by matching the DNA to germline. Germline lookup yields CDR1 GEAIGNYY and CDR2 EKD. The CDR3 contains 22 residues.

Notes on this clone: TCRdb's listed protein matches a much larger clone and diverges from this DNA's translation at residue 3, likely through a read error; the protein shown comes from the DNA. V usage is TRDV2 and J usage is TRDJ3, with 12 positions matching TRDD3. The J gene was missing in TCRdb and was found by matching the end of the DNA to germline. The germline gives CDR1 GEAIGNYY, CDR2 EKD. The CDR3 is 19 residues long. The CDR3 spells CARDSLGDTPSWDTRQMFF. The CDR3 nucleotides are TGTGCCCGTGACTCACTGGGGGATACACCCTCCTGGGACACCCGACAGATGTTTTTC.

Notes on this clone: This probably arose from a read error, given a far larger clone one base away. The sample holds other DNA sequences that translate to the same CDR3. V and J are TRDV1 and TRDJ1; D uncertain. No J segment appears in TCRdb, so it was assigned here by matching the sequence to germline. Germline V gene data show CDR1 as TSWWSYY and CDR2 as QGS. The V gene lost 2 bases and the J gene lost 0 bases, with 13 bases spanning the gap. This CDR3 is 16 amino acids long. CDR3 sequence reads: CALGEMPILYTDKLIF. The DNA for the CDR3 is TGTGCTCTTGGGGAAATGCCAATCCTGTACACCGATAAACTCATCTTT.

Turning to this clone: TCRdb attributes to this sequence the protein of a much larger clone, which differs from the DNA translation at residue 10; a read error is likely, and the protein displayed is translated from the DNA. J is TRDJ1 and V is TRDV1, with 11 bases identical to TRDD3. The J gene, left out of TCRdb, was set here by checking the DNA against germline. The CDR3 consists of 22 residues. After removal of 1 base from V and 0 bases from J, the junction contained 19 bases not matched to a gene. CDR1 and CDR2 from the germline V gene are TSWWSYY and QGS. The CDR3 DNA reads as TGTGCTCTTGGGGAACCGCCTTTCCTGTGCTGGGGGATACAAGGGTACACCGATAAACTCATCTTT. Its protein product is CALGEPPFLCWGIQGYTDKLIF.

This clone was recorded at least ten times. This chain uses TRDV1 with TRDJ1, with 12 bases lining up with TRDD3. This CDR3 comprises 19 residues. Germline lookup yields CDR1 TSWWSYY and CDR2 QGS. J gave up 6 bases and V 0 bases, and 14 bases lay outside the gene matches. The DNA of the CDR3 is TGTGCTCTTGGGGAACTCCTCGACTGGGGGATACTAATGAGGAATAAACTCATCTTT. It codes for CALGELLDWGILMRNKLIF.

About this clone: Translating this DNA gives a protein that differs at residue 15 from the TCRdb one, which belongs to a much larger clone; a read error is likely, and the protein shown is this translation. The genes are TRDV1 and TRDJ2, with 9 positions matching TRDD3. The J gene, absent from TCRdb, was called here by matching the DNA to germline. The J segment lost 1 base and the V segment lost 3 bases, leaving 24 bases of the junction unmatched. CDR1 and CDR2 from the germline V gene are TSWWSYY and QGS. The CDR3 is made up of 23 amino acids. Here the CDR3 reads CALGDLSLPSQTGGRNLTAQLFF. The CDR3 region has the DNA TGTGCTCTTGGGGATCTAAGTCTTCCTAGCCAGACTGGGGGACGTAATTTGACAGCACAACTCTTCTTT.